The 9 T cell receptor beta chains below come from one sample, sequenced in a study of blood T cell repertoires in COVID-19. Measured with immunoSEQ multiplex PCR; TCRdb has only the in-frame clones, and not every one. The sample records about 89,000 clones, nearly 95% being singletons. Material: peripheral blood. The origin of the receptors is a human donor with active COVID-19. The donor label of this sample is uncertain.

V gene TRBV12-5 combines with J gene TRBJ2-7; D gene ambiguous. The length of the CDR3 is 12 residues. The V end was cut by 0 bases, the J end by 4 bases, with 4 bases between. CDR1 is LGHNT and CDR2 is FRNRAP in the germline V gene. CDR3 DNA: TGTGCTAGTGGTTTGGTACAGTACGAGCAGTACTTC. As protein: CASGLVQYEQYF.

The chain carries TRBV19 and TRBJ1-1, with TRBD1 identical over 9 bases. Germline CDR1 and CDR2: LNHDA and SQIVND (reference sequence). V shed 4 bases, J shed 0 bases, and the junction held 0 bases outside the gene matches. This CDR3 is built from 14 residues. The CDR3 loop reads CASSRDRVNTEAFF. In DNA form, the CDR3 reads TGTGCCAGTAGTAGGGACAGGGTGAACACTGAAGCTTTCTTT.

CDR3 protein: CASSRTSGSYEQYF. DNA of the CDR3: TGTGCCAGCAGCCGAACTAGCGGATCCTACGAGCAGTACTTC. This rearrangement joins TRBV2 to TRBJ2-7, with 8 nucleotides matching TRBD2. V dropped 6 bases and J dropped 1; count of bases not matched to a gene: 5. Per the germline V gene, CDR1 is SNHLY and CDR2 is FYNNEI. This CDR3 is built from 14 residues.

The chain is built from TRBV27 and TRBJ1-1; unclear D gene. Germline V gives CDR1 MNHEY, CDR2 SMNVEV (reference sequence). The length of the CDR3 is 14 residues. V lost 5 bases and J 1 base, leaving 11 bases between the germline ends. The CDR3 coding sequence is TGTGCCAGCAGTGGGCGGGCCTCGAACACTGAAGCTTTCTTT. Translating gives CASSGRASNTEAFF.

The V and J genes are TRBV28 and TRBJ2-3, with D perhaps matching TRBD2 (6 bases). The CDR3 totals 18 residues. CDR1 and CDR2 (germline): MDHEN, SYDVKM. Trimming removed 3 bases from V and 3 bases from J, with 22 bases in between. CDR3 loop: CASSFRAQAGYRTDTQYF. The CDR3 nucleotides read TGTGCCAGCAGTTTCAGGGCCCAAGCGGGTTATAGGACAGATACGCAGTATTTT.

The rearrangement links TRBV18 to TRBJ2-7, with D possibly being TRBD2 (5 bases). The CDR3 spans 14 residues. Trimming cost V 3 bases and J 0 bases, with 9 bases left between them. CDR1 and CDR2 from the germline V gene are KGHSH and LQKENI. This CDR3 is CASSPGVGSYEQYF. DNA of the CDR3: TGTGCCAGCTCACCCGGGGTAGGCTCCTACGAGCAGTACTTC. The full variable domain, with the rest looked up from reference TRBV18 and TRBJ2-7, is NAGVMQNPRHLVRRRGQEARLRCSPMKGHSHVYWYRQLPEEGLKFMVYLQKENIIDESGMPKERFSAEFPKEGPSILRIQQVVRGDSAAYFCASSPGVGSYEQYFGPGTRLTVT.

The chain couples TRBV7-9 to TRBJ2-7; tentatively, D is TRBD1 (5 bases). The CDR3 runs 13 residues. Trimming removed 3 bases at V and 2 bases at J, with 8 bases between. The V gene's germline CDR1 is SEHNR and CDR2 FQNEAQ (reference sequence). CDR3: CASSLQGPYEQYF. As DNA, the CDR3 is TGTGCCAGCAGCTTGCAGGGCCCCTACGAGCAGTACTTC.

CDR3 residues: CASETGQTYNEQFF. Here the CDR3 DNA reads TGTGCCAGTGAAACGGGACAGACGTACAATGAGCAGTTCTTC. The rearrangement joins TRBV28 to TRBJ2-1; the match to TRBD1 covers 7 bases. This CDR3 is built from 14 residues. Germline V gives CDR1 MDHEN, CDR2 SYDVKM. The V and J ends lost 9 bases and 4 bases, in that order; junction bases with no gene match: 9.

The rearrangement links TRBV2 to TRBJ2-3; 7 bases align to TRBD1. The germline V gene has CDR1 SNHLY and CDR2 FYNNEI. This CDR3 comprises 15 residues. The junction had 8 bases not matched to a gene; V was cut back by 1 base and J by 7 bases. The CDR3 reads CASSEVEGATNTQYF. CDR3 bases: TGTGCCAGCAGTGAAGTTGAGGGGGCCACGAATACGCAGTATTTT.